The 24 T cell receptor beta chains presented below share a single source sample, sequenced in a study of CD8 T cells in ankylosing spondylitis. General observations from the study: About 8 highly homologous variants made up a TCR beta motif, and this motif appeared characteristic of ankylosing spondylitis blood.

Their specific antigens are unknown. TCRdb processed the 5' RACE reads anew with MiXCR; each CDR3 protein has one entry. The repertoire holds around 430,000 distinct CDR3 sequences, with approximately 17% as singletons. The sample consisted of blood, either unsorted or a sorted T cell fraction (not recorded which). The receptors originated from a male donor with ankylosing spondylitis.

The rearrangement joins TRBV6-1 to TRBJ1-5; 7 bases map to TRBD1. Trimming took 6 bases from V and 0 from J; bases not matched to a gene: 5. This CDR3 is built from 15 residues. From germline, CDR1 is MNHNS and CDR2 SASEGT. The CDR3 here is CASRSGTVSNQPQHF. The CDR3 nucleotides are TGTGCCAGCAGGAGCGGGACAGTTAGCAATCAGCCCCAGCATTTT.

The V gene is TRBV20-1, the J gene TRBJ2-1; 11 bases are a match to TRBD2. The CDR3 has 16 amino acids. Germline CDR1 reads DFQATT; CDR2 reads SNEGSKA (reference sequence). V lost 3 bases to trimming and J lost 6 bases; unmatched junction nucleotides: 10. CDR3 sequence (DNA): TGCAGTGCTAGGCCCCGACTAGCGGGACTATTCAATGAGCAGTTCTTC. Amino acids: CSARPRLAGLFNEQFF.

Here the CDR3 reads CASSLEGGASYNEQFF. The CDR3 region has the DNA TGTGCCAGCAGCCTGGAAGGGGGGGCCTCCTACAATGAGCAGTTCTTC. V and J are TRBV3-1 and TRBJ2-1, with a tentative D call TRBD2 (7 bases). Trimming shortened V by 4 bases and J by 0 bases, and 13 bases separated the two germline ends. CDR1 and CDR2 (germline): LGHDT, YNNKEL (reference sequence). This CDR3 is 16 amino acids long.

The chain is built from TRBV12-3 or TRBV12-4 and TRBJ1-3, with D perhaps matching TRBD1 (5 bases). The CDR3 covers 15 residues. V was cut by 5 bases and J by 0 bases, with 11 bases left in between. This chain's CDR3 is CASSQGLYSGNTIYF. The CDR3 nucleotides are TGTGCCAGCAGTCAGGGCCTCTACTCTGGAAACACCATATATTTT.

In this sample, this clonotype turned up many times. This chain links TRBV2 with TRBJ1-6, with 9 nucleotides matching TRBD1. Trimming removed 7 bases from V and 15 bases from J; junction bases left unmatched: 13. CDR1 is SNHLY, CDR2 FYNNEI, per germline. The CDR3 loop spans 14 amino acids. The CDR3 sequence: CASTRTGVDSDLHF. CDR3 DNA sequence: TGTGCCAGCACAAGGACAGGGGTCGATTCAGACCTCCACTTT.

This clonotype has more than one count but fewer than ten. The rearrangement joins TRBV9 to TRBJ2-2, with 14 bases matching TRBD2. CDR3 length equals 16 residues. Germline V gives CDR1 SGDLS, CDR2 YYNGEE. V was pared by 3 bases and J by 7 bases, with 5 bases of the junction left unmatched. CDR3 loop: CASSEGLAGDIGELFF. The CDR3 nucleotides are TGTGCCAGCAGCGAGGGACTAGCGGGGGATATCGGGGAGCTGTTTTTT. Filled out from reference TRBV9 and TRBJ2-2, the complete variable domain reads DSGVTQTPKHLITATGQRVTLRCSPRSGDLSVYWYQQSLDQGLQFLIQYYNGEERAKGNILERFSAQQFPDLHSELNLSSLELGDSALYFCASSEGLAGDIGELFFGEGSRLTVL.

The table lists this clonotype with a few counts. The V and J genes are TRBV6-2 or TRBV6-3 and TRBJ1-3; D uncertain. This CDR3 has 14 amino acids. Deletions cut 4 bases from V and 0 bases from J, with 7 bases between. Germline assignment: CDR1 MNHEY and CDR2 SVGEGT. The CDR3 DNA sequence: TGTGCCAGCAGTTTCAAGAACTCTGGAAACACCATATATTTT. It is translated as CASSFKNSGNTIYF.

This clonotype was detected a few times. The chain links TRBV28 to TRBJ1-2; no firm D call. Trimming took 4 bases from V and 9 from J, leaving 18 bases between them. The CDR3 is 14 amino acids. The germline V gene encodes CDR1 MDHEN and CDR2 SYDVKM. The CDR3 DNA is TGTGCCAGCAGTTCCCCGGCCAGGTCTATGAGCTACACCTTC. It encodes CASSSPARSMSYTF.

This clonotype was picked up a small number of times. CDR3 loop: CASSQDPRGPRKLFF. The CDR3 bases are TGCGCCAGCAGCCAAGACCCCAGGGGGCCCAGAAAACTGTTTTTT. The genes are TRBV4-3 and TRBJ1-4, with 8 bases that match TRBD1. V was clipped by 0 bases and J by 10 bases; unmatched bases: 7. Germline V gives CDR1 LGHNA, CDR2 YSLEER. There are 15 residues in the CDR3.

This clonotype showed up just a few times. DNA of the CDR3: TGTGCCAGCAGCTTAACCGGATCCTGGCGTCTTGGCACAGATACGCAGTATTTT. It specifies CASSLTGSWRLGTDTQYF. This chain joins TRBV7-3 and TRBJ2-3, with D uncertain. V lost 0 bases to trimming and J lost 1 base, with 17 bases between them. The CDR3 is 18 residues long. Per germline, CDR1 SGHTA and CDR2 FQGTGA.

Ten or more counts support this clonotype. The chain combines TRBV9 with TRBJ2-2; 9 bases align to TRBD1. From germline, CDR1 is SGDLS and CDR2 YYNGEE. V shed 4 bases, J shed 5 bases, and the junction held 12 bases outside the gene matches. The CDR3 sequence is 17 residues long. CDR3 nucleotides: TGTGCCAGCAGCCCCAACAGGGGGCGAAGTGTTACCGGGGAGCTGTTTTTT. Encoded protein: CASSPNRGRSVTGELFF.

This clonotype was seen a handful of times. The rearrangement links TRBV29-1 to TRBJ1-2; D is uncertain. Deletions cut 3 bases from V and 7 bases from J, with 12 bases between. The CDR3 is made up of 12 amino acids. Germline-derived CDR1 and CDR2 are SQVTM and ANQGSEA. The CDR3 DNA is TGCAGCGTTGAGAGGGCGAAGGGTGGCTACACCTTC. Its translation: CSVERAKGGYTF. Drawing the rest from reference TRBV29-1 and TRBJ1-2, the complete variable domain is SAVISQKPSRDICQRGTSLTIQCQVDSQVTMMFWYRQQPGQSLTLIATANQGSEATYESGFVIDKFPISRPNLTFSTLTVSNMSPEDSSIYLCSVERAKGGYTFGSGTRLTVV.

This clonotype occurred a few times. The chain recombines TRBV3-1 with TRBJ1-1; unclear D gene. Germline V gene data show CDR1 as LGHDT and CDR2 as YNNKEL (reference sequence). The CDR3 sequence is 13 residues long. With 3 bases removed from V and 3 bases from J, the gap between germline ends came to 8 bases. The CDR3 spells CASSHQTYTEAFF. DNA for the CDR3: TGTGCCAGCAGCCATCAGACGTACACTGAAGCTTTCTTT.

This clonotype has only one observation. The gene calls are TRBV7-2 and TRBJ2-2; possibly TRBD2 for D (6 bases). Trimming removed 5 bases from V and 5 bases from J, with 18 bases in between. This CDR3 region has 16 residues. The germline V gene encodes CDR1 SGHTA and CDR2 FQGNSA. The CDR3 DNA is TGTGCCAGCAGCCACTACGGGGGAGAGGAAACCGGGGAGCTGTTTTTT. Amino acids: CASSHYGGEETGELFF.

The V gene is TRBV12-3 or TRBV12-4, the J gene TRBJ2-2; possibly TRBD1 for D (6 bases). With 2 bases removed from V and 6 bases from J, the gap between germline ends came to 13 bases. CDR3 length equals 15 residues. The CDR3 region is CASSLRGHGAGELFF. The CDR3 nucleotides read TGTGCCAGCAGTTTAAGGGGACACGGGGCCGGGGAGCTGTTTTTT.

This clonotype was recorded a few times. The chain joins TRBV20-1 to TRBJ2-5; D perhaps matches TRBD2 (6 bases). Between the trimmed V and J ends, which lost 1 base and 1 base, there was a span of 10 bases. The CDR3 runs 14 residues. CDR1 and CDR2 (germline): DFQATT, SNEGSKA (reference sequence). The CDR3 here is CSARVRGTQETQYF. The CDR3 DNA is TGCAGTGCTAGAGTCCGGGGGACCCAAGAGACCCAGTACTTC.

This clonotype has a count of ten or more. The genes are TRBV4-2 and TRBJ2-6; D unclear. V dropped 6 bases and J dropped 1 base, with 1 base sitting between them. The CDR3 contains 12 residues. Germline assignment: CDR1 LGHNA and CDR2 YNFKEQ. CDR3 coding DNA: TGTGCCAGCAGATCTGGGGCCAACGTCCTGACTTTC. As protein: CASRSGANVLTF.

The V gene is TRBV20-1, the J gene TRBJ2-5, with 9 nucleotides matching TRBD1. CDR3 length equals 15 residues. Germline V gives CDR1 DFQATT, CDR2 SNEGSKA (reference sequence). V shed 3 bases and J 1 base; nucleotides not matched to a gene: 6. CDR3 DNA: TGCAGTGCTAGCGACAGGGGGATCTCCCAAGAGACCCAGTACTTC. Its translation is CSASDRGISQETQYF.

This clonotype was seen a few times. The chain carries TRBV11-3 and TRBJ2-1, with a possible D match to TRBD2 (6 bases). Germline CDR1 reads SGHNT; CDR2 reads YENEEA. Trimming removed 3 bases from V and 4 bases from J, with 13 bases in between. The CDR3 spans 15 residues. CDR3 sequence: CASSFSGTEYNEQFF. The CDR3 coding sequence is TGTGCCAGCAGCTTCTCCGGGACTGAGTACAATGAGCAGTTCTTC.

This clonotype was observed a few times. The chain carries TRBV12-3 or TRBV12-4 and TRBJ2-3, with TRBD2 matching 10 bases. The CDR3 length is 15 residues. Unmatched junction bases numbered 9, after V lost 6 bases and J lost 6 bases. The CDR3: CASRLSGREGDTQYF. Written as DNA, the CDR3 is TGTGCCAGCAGACTGAGCGGGAGGGAAGGCGATACGCAGTATTTT.

This clonotype occurred many times. The chain joins TRBV20-1 to TRBJ2-7; D might be TRBD2 (5 bases). V lost 5 bases and J 4 bases, leaving 9 bases between the germline ends. CDR3 length equals 11 residues. Germline V gives CDR1 DFQATT, CDR2 SNEGSKA (reference sequence). CDR3 sequence: CSAEGLYEQYF. In nucleotides, the CDR3 is TGCAGTGCTGAGGGTCTTTACGAGCAGTACTTC.

This CDR3 reads CASSLGTQYNEQFF. The CDR3 DNA reads as TGTGCCAGCAGCTTGGGGACACAATACAATGAGCAGTTCTTC. V gene TRBV5-6 combines with J gene TRBJ2-1; D might be TRBD1 (5 bases). This CDR3 comprises 14 residues. V lost 0 bases and J lost 4, with 8 bases in between. Germline V gene data show CDR1 as SGHDT and CDR2 as YYEEEE.

This chain uses TRBV6-1 with TRBJ1-4, with D tentatively TRBD1 (5 bases). Germline assignment: CDR1 MNHNS and CDR2 SASEGT. V was pared by 5 bases and J by 7 bases, with 14 bases between. This CDR3 region has 14 residues. This CDR3 is CASSRRGPSEKLFF. The DNA of the CDR3 is TGTGCCAGCAGTCGGAGGGGACCGAGTGAAAAACTGTTTTTT.

The chain links TRBV20-1 to TRBJ2-7; D assignment may be TRBD1 or TRBD2 (5 bases each). Germline assignment: CDR1 DFQATT and CDR2 SNEGSKA (reference sequence). The CDR3 consists of 12 residues. Between the trimmed V and J ends, which lost 4 bases and 6 bases, there was a span of 13 bases. The chain's CDR3 is CSATSGTPEQYF. CDR3 DNA sequence: TGCAGTGCTACATCCGGGACCCCCGAGCAGTACTTC.